What follows are 15 T cell receptor beta chains derived from one specimen sequenced in a study of early T cells in non-severe SARS-CoV-2 infection. TCRdb ran MiXCR on the 5' RACE reads and lists one entry per CDR3 protein. The data show 35,000 to 45,000 distinct CDR3 sequences, just under 4% seen once. The sample taken for sequencing was whole blood. The receptors derive from an adult who was a healthcare worker with PCR-confirmed SARS-CoV-2 infection or an uninfected control (not recorded which).

This clonotype turned up a few times. The V gene is TRBV5-1, the J gene TRBJ2-7; no clear D gene. The CDR3 contains 13 residues. The germline V gene has CDR1 SGHRS and CDR2 YFSETQ. Trimming shortened V by 3 bases and J by 5 bases, and 12 bases separated the two germline ends. The CDR3 loop reads CASSSSGRNEQYF. In nucleotides, the CDR3 is TGCGCCAGCAGCTCATCCGGAAGAAACGAGCAGTACTTC.

The sample holds many counts of this clonotype. This rearrangement joins TRBV28 to TRBJ2-2; 7 bases agree with TRBD1. Germline trimming cut 0 bases from V and 4 bases from J; bases unmatched to any gene: 8. The germline V gene encodes CDR1 MDHEN and CDR2 SYDVKM. This CDR3 region has 17 residues. The CDR3 here is CASSLWARGRSTGELFF. The CDR3, as DNA: TGTGCCAGCAGTTTATGGGCAAGGGGGCGCAGCACCGGGGAGCTGTTTTTT.

This clonotype appeared many times. V usage is TRBV20-1 and J usage is TRBJ2-6, with D hard to call. CDR1 DFQATT and CDR2 SNEGSKA come from the germline V gene (reference sequence). Trimming stripped 6 bases from V and 4 bases from J, with 10 bases between. CDR3 length equals 13 residues. Here the CDR3 reads CSALRAGANVLTF. The CDR3 coding sequence is TGCAGTGCCCTCCGGGCGGGGGCCAACGTCCTGACTTTC.

This clonotype was detected many times. The rearrangement links TRBV12-3 or TRBV12-4 to TRBJ2-2; 10 nucleotides agree with TRBD2. The CDR3 length is 15 residues. Trimming cost V 3 bases and J 5 bases; bases outside gene matches: 3. DNA for the CDR3: TGTGCCAGCAGTTTGAGCGGGAGGGCGACCGGGGAGCTGTTTTTT. Its protein product is CASSLSGRATGELFF.

A few counts support this clonotype. The junction and the germline gene differ at one end; a read error may be behind it. The chain couples TRBV7-7 to TRBJ2-2, with TRBD1 as a possible D gene (6 bases). CDR1 is SSHAT and CDR2 is FNYEAQ in the germline V gene (reference sequence). CDR3 length: 14 residues. CDR3 nucleotide sequence: TGTGCTAGCAGCTTTACTAGGGACACCGAGGAGCTGTTTTTT. Translating it yields CASSFTRDTEELFF.

This clonotype was seen ten or more times. The chain employs TRBV19 and TRBJ1-5, with 9 bases aligning to TRBD1. This CDR3 region has 15 residues. Germline V CDR1 and CDR2: LNHDA, SQIVND (reference sequence). J lost 4 bases, V lost 11 bases, and 12 bases had no gene match. The DNA for the CDR3 is TGTGCCTCAAGCGGGACAGGGCGTTTTAATCAGCCCCAGCATTTT. Its protein is CASSGTGRFNQPQHF.

Details on this clonotype: This may be a read error: a much more frequent sequence differs by one nucleotide. Likely a read error: the CDR3 ends without its conserved phenylalanine or tryptophan. This chain connects TRBV12-3 or TRBV12-4 to TRBJ2-1, with 11 bases matching TRBD2. The junction had 8 bases not matched to a gene; V was cut back by 7 bases and J by 6 bases. The CDR3 spans 15 residues. In DNA form, the CDR3 reads TGTGCCAGCAAACCCGGGACTAGCGGACCCAATGAGCAGTTCTTA. Translated, it gives CASKPGTSGPNEQFL.

In this sample, this clonotype turned up many times. The rearrangement links TRBV7-2 to TRBJ2-3; D unclear. V lost 5 bases and J lost 14, with 20 bases in between. CDR1 and CDR2 (germline): SGHTA, FQGNSA. This CDR3 has 13 residues. The DNA for the CDR3 is TGTGCCAGCAGCCCAGACACCCAGTATCCGAGGTATTTT. As protein: CASSPDTQYPRYF. The whole variable domain, remainder taken from reference TRBV7-2 and TRBJ2-3, is GAGVSQSPSNKVTEKGKDVELRCDPISGHTALYWYRQSLGQGLEFLIYFQGNSAPDKSGLPSDRFSAERTGGSVSTLTIQRTQQEDSAVYLCASSPDTQYPRYFGPGTRLTVL.

This clonotype was seen repeatedly, ten times or more. The chain joins TRBV28 to TRBJ2-7; D not resolved. The germline V gene encodes CDR1 MDHEN and CDR2 SYDVKM. CDR3 length: 13 amino acids. The V and J ends lost 2 bases and 0 bases respectively, with 5 bases between them. The CDR3 here is CASSLHSSYEQYV. The CDR3 region has the DNA TGTGCCAGCAGTTTACACAGCTCCTACGAGCAGTACGTC.

To note about this clonotype: One end of the junction varies from germline; a read error may be responsible. The chain couples TRBV12-3 or TRBV12-4 to TRBJ2-1; 9 bases are a match to TRBD1. CDR3 length: 11 residues. The DNA of the CDR3 is TGTGCCAGCAGTTCTCGGGACAGGGTGGCCTTC. Its translation is CASSSRDRVAF.

This clonotype was seen ten or more times. V usage is TRBV15 and J usage is TRBJ2-7; 10 bases fit TRBD1. The CDR3 is 13 amino acids. Per germline, CDR1 LNHNV and CDR2 YYDKDF (reference sequence). With V trimmed by 4 bases and J by 6 bases, 3 bases remained unmatched. The CDR3 region has the DNA TGTGCCACCAGCACGAGGGACAGGGGCGAGCAGTACTTC. This translates into CATSTRDRGEQYF.

The chain has TRBV29-1 and TRBJ1-1; a weak D match, TRBD1 (5 bases). There are 14 residues in the CDR3. CDR1 SQVTM and CDR2 ANQGSEA come from the germline V gene. Trimming took 3 bases from V and 5 from J, leaving 16 bases between them. CDR3 region: CSVEPDGTGTEAFF. The CDR3, as DNA: TGCAGCGTTGAGCCCGACGGGACTGGGACTGAAGCTTTCTTT.

This clonotype was seen at least ten times. The J gene is TRBJ1-3, the V gene TRBV10-2; no reliable D call. CDR3 length equals 15 residues. CDR1 is WSHSY, CDR2 SAAADI, per germline. V lost 4 bases, J lost 0 bases, and 10 bases lay in between. CDR3 sequence (DNA): TGCGCCAGCAGTGGGGAGACTTTCTCTGGAAACACCATATATTTT. Translating it yields CASSGETFSGNTIYF.

This clonotype was counted many times. The chain employs TRBV12-5 and TRBJ2-7; 11 nucleotides agree with TRBD2. Germline-derived CDR1 and CDR2 are LGHNT and FRNRAP. This CDR3 has 15 residues. CDR3 residues: CASGIGSGRAMESNV. The DNA for the CDR3 is TGTGCTAGTGGAATCGGTAGCGGGAGGGCCATGGAGTCCAACGTC.

This chain connects TRBV3-1 to TRBJ2-7; 11 positions match TRBD2. CDR3 length: 16 amino acids. CDR1 and CDR2 (germline): LGHDT, YNNKEL (reference sequence). The V segment lost 3 bases and the J segment 3 bases; nucleotides outside the gene matches: 7. The chain's CDR3 is CASSHFILAGVYEQYF. The CDR3 nucleotides read TGTGCCAGCAGCCACTTTATACTAGCGGGAGTCTACGAGCAGTACTTC.